This T cell receptor (beta chain) stems from a study of T cell repertoires in cytomegalovirus infection. Notes on the study in general: Dominant in the ex vivo response were TCR beta clonotypes restricted by HLA-C and specific for CMV. The study identified carriers of CMV plus the relevant HLA from cumulative public TCR beta family frequency.

MiXCR, run by TCRdb on the reads, gives a single entry per CDR3 protein. The table lists hundreds of thousands of distinct CDR3 sequences, 15% to 20% of them singletons. This clonotype was recorded at least ten times. Its antigen remains unidentified. CDR3 length equals 12 residues. Trimming left V 9 bases short and J 6 bases short, with 11 bases between. The origin of this receptor is a human donor in good health (CMV status not recorded). Some clones in this sample may be carry-over from other donors' samples. The sample comprised PBMCs. The chain combines TRBV12-3 or TRBV12-4 with TRBJ2-2; D is ambiguous. Written as DNA, the CDR3 is TGTGCCAGTTTATTCGGACCCGGGGAGCTGTTTTTT. Translating gives CASLFGPGELFF.